These T cell receptor beta chains were read from a single sample in a study of shared clonotypes between healthy human individuals. Assay: immunoSEQ multiplex PCR; the TCRdb copy retains only in-frame clones and omits some. This table holds about 2 million clones, approximately 95% found once. Sequencing was done on a sample of naive CD4+ T cells sorted from blood. Source of these receptors: a man younger than 35 in good health. Each CDR3 is given with its conserved first and last residue. A D gene is named only where the DNA matches it firmly. Clone size is not always given. Where it is, it says once, few, many or a class for expanded clones.

J gene | clone size | D gene | V gene | CDR3 protein | CDR3 DNA
TRBJ2-7 | once | - | TRBV4-1 | CASSQEGELLYEQYF | TGCGCCAGCAGCCAAGAGGGAGAACTCCTTTACGAGCAGTACTTC
TRBJ2-5 | - | - | TRBV7-9 | CAGTKGETQYF | TGTGCCGGCACCAAGGGAGAGACCCAGTACTTC
TRBJ2-4 | - | - | TRBV6-6 | CASSLGWDKNIQYF | TGTGCCAGCAGCTTGGGGTGGGACAAAAACATTCAGTACTTC
TRBJ1-1 | - | TRBD1 | TRBV7-9 | CASSLSGQGAFF | TGTGCCAGCAGCCTTTCGGGACAGGGCGCTTTCTTT
TRBJ1-2 | - | TRBD1 | TRBV9 | CASSANRGLRGYTF | TGTGCCAGCAGCGCAAACAGGGGGCTTAGAGGCTACACCTTC
TRBJ1-5 | - | - | TRBV5-1 | CASSLEGGGQPQHF | TGCGCCAGCAGCTTGGAGGGTGGGGGTCAGCCCCAGCATTTT
TRBJ2-3 | - | TRBD2 | TRBV6-5 | CASTSGFTDTQYF | TGTGCCAGCACTAGCGGATTCACAGATACGCAGTATTTT
TRBJ2-3 | - | - | TRBV11-2 | CASSSGSSSTDTQYF | TGTGCCAGCAGCTCGGGGTCCTCTAGCACAGATACGCAGTATTTT
TRBJ1-3 | - | TRBD1 | TRBV7-9 | CASSLGDSLGNTIYF | TGTGCCAGCAGCTTGGGGGACAGCCTTGGAAACACCATATATTTT
TRBJ2-7 | - | - | TRBV11-2 | CASSLESGHRYEQYF | TGTGCCAGCAGCTTAGAGTCGGGACACCGCTACGAGCAGTACTTC
TRBJ2-3 | - | - | TRBV25-1 | CASSELKGTASTDTQYF | TGTGCCAGCAGTGAATTGAAAGGGACTGCTAGCACAGATACGCAGTATTTT
TRBJ2-2 | - | - | TRBV5-1 | CASSTPGGSGELFF | TGCGCCAGCTCAACCCCCGGGGGTTCCGGGGAGCTGTTTTTT
TRBJ2-5 | - | - | TRBV10-3 | CAISVLATRETQYF | TGTGCCATCAGTGTTCTGGCTACCCGAGAGACCCAGTACTTC
TRBJ1-2 | - | - | TRBV25-1 | CASSEYRDNYGYTF | TGTGCCAGCAGTGAATACAGGGATAACTATGGCTACACCTTC
TRBJ2-7 | - | - | TRBV27 | CASSLYGNRVYEQYF | TGTGCCAGCAGTTTGTATGGTAACAGGGTTTACGAGCAGTACTTC
TRBJ2-7 | - | TRBD1 | TRBV7-9 | CASSQEGQYEQYF | TGTGCCAGCAGCCAAGAGGGACAGTACGAGCAGTACTTC
TRBJ2-1 | once | TRBD1 | TRBV5-1 | CASSPYPGQVYNEQFF | TGCGCCAGCAGCCCATACCCGGGACAGGTTTACAATGAGCAGTTCTTC
TRBJ1-6 | - | TRBD1 | TRBV2 | CASRPTGDYNSPLHF | TGTGCCAGCAGACCCACAGGGGACTATAATTCACCCCTCCACTTT